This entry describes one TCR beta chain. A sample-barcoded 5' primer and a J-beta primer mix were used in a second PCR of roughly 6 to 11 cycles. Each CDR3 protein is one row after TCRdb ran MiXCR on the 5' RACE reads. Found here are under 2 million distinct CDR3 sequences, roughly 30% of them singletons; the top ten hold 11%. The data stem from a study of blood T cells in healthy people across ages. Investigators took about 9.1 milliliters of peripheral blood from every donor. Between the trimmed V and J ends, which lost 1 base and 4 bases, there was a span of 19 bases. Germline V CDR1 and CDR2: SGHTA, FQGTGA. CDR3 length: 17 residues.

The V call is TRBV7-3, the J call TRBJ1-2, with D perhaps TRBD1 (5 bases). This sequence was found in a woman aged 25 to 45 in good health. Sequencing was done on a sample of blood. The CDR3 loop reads CASSLRGGTNIGYGYTF. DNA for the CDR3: TGTGCCAGCAGCTTAAGGGGCGGAACGAATATAGGCTATGGCTACACCTTC.